The 21 T cell receptor beta chains below come from one sample, sequenced in a study of blood T cells in healthy people across ages. It was with a sample-barcoded 5' primer and a J-beta primer mix that a second PCR of roughly 7 to 12 cycles was run. TCRdb itself ran the 5' RACE reads through MiXCR, one entry per CDR3 protein. The sample includes roughly 1,800,000 distinct CDR3 sequences, roughly 50% of them seen just once. Sample: blood. These receptors were collected from a woman aged 40 to 50 in good health.

The gene calls are TRBV4-3 and TRBJ1-2; TRBD1 is a possible D gene (5 bases). This CDR3 comprises 16 residues. The ends were cut back, 0 bases at V and 3 bases at J, with 14 bases in the middle. Per germline, CDR1 LGHNA and CDR2 YSLEER. CDR3 nucleotide sequence: TGCGCCAGCAGCCAAGAGGATTCAGGGTCCTACTATGGCTACACCTTC. It yields the protein CASSQEDSGSYYGYTF.

This clonotype was picked up a small number of times. The chain couples TRBV24-1 to TRBJ2-4, with TRBD1 as a possible D gene (6 bases). The V end was cut by 6 bases, the J end by 3 bases, with 14 bases between. Germline V gene lookup returns CDR1 KGHDR and CDR2 SFDVKD. The CDR3 is 15 amino acids. The CDR3 bases are TGTGCCACCAGTACAGGGTTGAGAGTCAAAAACATTCAGTACTTC. The encoded protein is CATSTGLRVKNIQYF.

This clonotype was seen only a few times. V is TRBV5-8 and J is TRBJ2-1, with D possibly being TRBD2 (6 bases). The length of the CDR3 is 13 residues. In germline, CDR1 is SGHTS, CDR2 YDEGEE. V lost 7 bases and J 6 bases, leaving 14 bases between the germline ends. CDR3 bases: TGTGCCAGCCGTCGACTAGGCGGCAATGAGCAGTTCTTC. It encodes CASRRLGGNEQFF.

This chain uses TRBV3-1 with TRBJ2-7; 9 nucleotides match TRBD1. This CDR3 spans 13 amino acids. Germline V lookup: CDR1 LGHDT, CDR2 YNNKEL (reference sequence). Trimming removed 2 bases from V and 7 bases from J; junction bases left unmatched: 3. The CDR3 bases are TGTGCCAGCAGCCAAAACAGGGGGCCTGAGCAGTACTTC. Residues: CASSQNRGPEQYF.

This clonotype was observed a handful of times. The CDR3 bases are TGCAGCGTTGGCGGATCTAGCCTCTCTGGGGCCAACGTCCTGACTTTC. Protein product: CSVGGSSLSGANVLTF. The chain uses TRBV29-1 and TRBJ2-6, with a tentative D call TRBD2 (5 bases). Germline V CDR1 and CDR2: SQVTM, ANQGSEA. V was shortened by 4 bases and J by 0 bases, with 13 bases between the two germline ends. This CDR3 spans 16 amino acids.

This sequence joins TRBV6-2 or TRBV6-3 and TRBJ2-6, with TRBD2 matching 10 bases. In germline, CDR1 is MNHEY, CDR2 SVGEGT. The CDR3 has 19 amino acids. Trimming cost V 6 bases and J 2 bases; bases outside gene matches: 13. The CDR3 DNA reads TGTGCCAGCAGCCCCCAAAATCCGCTAGCGGGGGCTGGGGCCAACGTCCTGACTTTC. This translates into CASSPQNPLAGAGANVLTF.

This clonotype was seen a handful of times. CDR3 bases: TGCGCCAGCAGCCAGGATCACGGGGGCCAGCAGTTCTTC. Residues: CASSQDHGGQQFF. The V gene is TRBV4-1, the J gene TRBJ2-1; possibly TRBD1 or TRBD2 for D (6 bases each). Between the trimmed V and J ends, which lost 3 bases and 11 bases, there was a span of 14 bases. Germline V gene lookup returns CDR1 MGHRA and CDR2 YSYEKL. The CDR3 contains 13 residues.

The rearrangement links TRBV20-1 to TRBJ2-3, with 10 positions matching TRBD2. The CDR3 sequence is 16 residues long. With V trimmed by 6 bases and J by 5 bases, 14 bases remained unmatched. The germline V gene has CDR1 DFQATT and CDR2 SNEGSKA (reference sequence). This CDR3 reads CSAPLAGARGVDTQYF. The DNA of the CDR3 is TGCAGTGCACCTCTAGCGGGGGCTCGTGGGGTAGATACGCAGTATTTT.

A few counts support this clonotype. V is TRBV7-9 and J is TRBJ2-7; a possible D gene is TRBD1 (6 bases). The CDR3 contains 16 residues. Germline V gives CDR1 SEHNR, CDR2 FQNEAQ (reference sequence). The V gene lost 4 bases and the J gene lost 2 bases, with 18 bases spanning the gap. The DNA of the CDR3 is TGTGCCAGCAGCTCCCTATCTACAGGGTCGGCCTACGAGCAGTACTTC. It encodes CASSSLSTGSAYEQYF.

The V gene is TRBV12-3 or TRBV12-4, the J gene TRBJ1-6; unclear D gene. V dropped 1 base and J dropped 10 bases, with 8 bases sitting between them. CDR3 size: 13 residues. CDR3 region: CASSLDVGSPLHF. DNA for the CDR3: TGTGCCAGCAGTTTAGATGTAGGATCACCCCTCCACTTT.

The genes are TRBV9 and TRBJ2-1; TRBD1 is a possible D gene (7 bases). The germline gives CDR1 SGDLS, CDR2 YYNGEE. V shed 3 bases and J shed 6 bases, with 13 bases lying between them. There are 14 residues in the CDR3. CDR3 sequence: CASSGGDSSNEQFF. In nucleotides, the CDR3 is TGTGCCAGCAGCGGGGGGGACAGTAGCAATGAGCAGTTCTTC.

The V gene is TRBV20-1, the J gene TRBJ1-2; D not certain. The V and J ends lost 1 base and 5 bases respectively, with 11 bases between them. The CDR3 has 13 amino acids. The germline gives CDR1 DFQATT, CDR2 SNEGSKA (reference sequence). CDR3 region: CSARVSSGYGYTF. The CDR3 DNA reads TGCAGTGCTAGAGTTAGCAGCGGTTATGGCTACACCTTC.

For this clonotype: Germline is not matched at one junction end, which may reflect a read error. V usage is TRBV28 and J usage is TRBJ2-7, with 8 bases aligning to TRBD1. The J call may be wrong; the DNA end is better matched by TRBJ2-5. Germline assignment: CDR1 MDHEN and CDR2 SYDVKM. CDR3 length: 14 residues. CDR3: CTSRTDRGQETQYF. The CDR3 nucleotides read TGTACCAGCAGAACCGACAGGGGCCAAGAGACCCAGTACTTC.

This clonotype has more than one count but fewer than ten. This rearrangement joins TRBV7-9 to TRBJ1-4; D gene ambiguous. Germline V CDR1 and CDR2: SEHNR, FQNEAQ (reference sequence). The CDR3 is 13 residues long. The V end was cut by 6 bases, the J end by 6 bases, with 11 bases between. CDR3 nucleotide sequence: TGTGCCAGCAGACAGAGACCGGATGAAAAACTGTTTTTT. Amino acids: CASRQRPDEKLFF.

The V gene is TRBV6-2 or TRBV6-3, the J gene TRBJ2-7, with no clear D. Gene TRBJ2-5 matches the end of the DNA better, so the J call may be wrong. This CDR3 comprises 18 residues. Germline CDR1 reads MNHEY; CDR2 reads SVGEGT. The CDR3 region has the DNA TGTGCCAGCCCCGCCATCCGATTAAGGCATCATGGTCGCGAGACCCAGTACTTC. Its protein product is CASPAIRLRHHGRETQYF.

This clonotype was found once. The V and J genes are TRBV28 and TRBJ1-4; D is possibly TRBD1 (5 bases). Germline V gene data show CDR1 as MDHEN and CDR2 as SYDVKM. The ends were cut back, 3 bases at V and 5 bases at J, with 13 bases in the middle. This CDR3 region has 15 residues. CDR3 loop: CASSLGVLGNEKLFF. CDR3 coding DNA: TGTGCCAGCAGTTTGGGGGTCCTCGGGAATGAAAAACTGTTTTTT.

This clonotype was counted only a few times. The rearrangement links TRBV11-2 to TRBJ2-7; tentatively, D is TRBD2 (6 bases). The V end lost 1 base, the J end lost 2 bases, and 12 bases lay between the germline ends. The CDR3 length is 15 residues. Germline loops: CDR1 SGHAT, CDR2 FQNNGV. The CDR3 here is CASSLGGVSAYEQYF. In nucleotides, the CDR3 is TGTGCCAGCAGCTTAGGCGGGGTTTCAGCCTACGAGCAGTACTTC.

This CDR3 is CASSVRRGSTDTQYF. Written as DNA, the CDR3 is TGTGCCAGCAGCGTTAGGAGGGGATCCACAGATACGCAGTATTTT. This chain connects TRBV9 to TRBJ2-3, with D tentatively TRBD2 (6 bases). From germline, CDR1 is SGDLS and CDR2 YYNGEE. The CDR3 spans 15 residues. Trimming took off 2 bases at V and 2 bases at J, with 12 bases between the two ends.

A single count supports this clonotype. A read error may produce the germline difference seen at one junction end. The J gene is TRBJ1-2, the V gene TRBV6-2 or TRBV6-3; TRBD1 matches 7 bases. The CDR3 has 15 amino acids. Looked up from germline, CDR1 is MNHEY and CDR2 is SVGEGT. In DNA, the CDR3 is TGTGCCAGCAGTCACTCCCCAGGGGGTTACTATGGCTACACCTTC. It is translated as CASSHSPGGYYGYTF.

This clonotype was detected only a few times. V gene TRBV10-2 combines with J gene TRBJ1-2, with 7 bases aligning to TRBD1. CDR3 length: 13 amino acids. V shed 5 bases, J shed 7 bases, and the junction held 7 bases outside the gene matches. Per germline, CDR1 WSHSY and CDR2 SAAADI. The CDR3 spells CASSQQGTVGYTF. CDR3 in DNA: TGCGCCAGCAGTCAACAGGGGACAGTTGGCTACACCTTC.

V is TRBV27 and J is TRBJ1-6; D unclear. V shed 7 bases and J shed 7 bases, with 17 bases lying between them. The CDR3 has 15 residues. Germline-derived CDR1 and CDR2 are MNHEY and SMNVEV (reference sequence). The CDR3 sequence: CASTYLTGGNSPLHF. In DNA form, the CDR3 reads TGTGCCAGCACCTACTTGACGGGCGGGAATTCACCCCTCCACTTT.